The T cell receptor (beta chain) under discussion was sequenced for a study of T cell responses to AZD1222 COVID-19 vaccine. This clone was found once. What it binds is not known. CDR1 SGDLS and CDR2 YYNGEE come from the germline V gene. The CDR3 contains 14 residues. V gave up 1 base and J gave up 4 bases; unmatched junction bases: 4. TCRdb's copy holds only in-frame clones and misses some; the assay was immunoSEQ multiplex PCR. The sample shows around 200,000 clones, around nine tenths of them seen only once. The study, taken as a whole, reports: The donor cohort was predominantly white British with a female majority, and clonal diversity may have been underestimated. Nearly half of unique spike-specific TCRs reportedly avoided B.1.351 and B.1.1.7 mutated regions. Samples come after the peak T cell response, not at day 14. Regions 160-218 and 743-854 dominated among vaccine-associated CD4 TCRs spanning spike.

The input for sequencing was peripheral blood, taken on day 0 of AZD1222 vaccination. The rearrangement links TRBV9 to TRBJ2-5; 7 bases map to TRBD2. The TCR was taken from an adult in good health. CDR3 sequence reads: CASSVNGRRETQYF. For the CDR3, the DNA is TGTGCCAGCAGCGTAAACGGGAGGAGAGAGACCCAGTACTTC.